This T cell receptor (beta chain) appears in the sequencing data of a study of blood T cell repertoires in COVID-19. Germline CDR1 and CDR2: SGDLS and YYNGEE. With 0 bases removed from V and 6 bases from J, the gap between germline ends came to 13 bases. The CDR3 length is 14 residues. Profiled with immunoSEQ multiplex PCR; TCRdb holds only in-frame clones, not every one. The sample shows a few hundred thousand clones, 88% of them seen only once. The V call is TRBV9, the J call TRBJ2-7; maybe TRBD2 (5 bases). The receptor comes from a man in his 70s with acute or convalescent COVID-19. Sequenced: peripheral blood. The CDR3 is CASSVGGSRLEQYF. DNA of the CDR3: TGTGCCAGCAGCGTAGGAGGGAGTAGGCTCGAGCAGTACTTC.